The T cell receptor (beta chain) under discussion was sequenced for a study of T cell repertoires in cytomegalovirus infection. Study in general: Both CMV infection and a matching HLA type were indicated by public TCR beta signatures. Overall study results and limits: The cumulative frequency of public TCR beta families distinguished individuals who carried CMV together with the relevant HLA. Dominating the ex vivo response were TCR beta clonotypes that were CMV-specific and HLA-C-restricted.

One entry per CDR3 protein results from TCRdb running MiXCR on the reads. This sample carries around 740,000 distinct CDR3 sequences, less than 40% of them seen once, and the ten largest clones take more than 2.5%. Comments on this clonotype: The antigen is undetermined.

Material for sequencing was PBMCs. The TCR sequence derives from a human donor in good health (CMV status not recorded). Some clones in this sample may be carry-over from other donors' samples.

The CDR3 sequence: CASSFSGGAYEQYF. The CDR3 DNA is TGTGCCAGCAGCTTCTCTGGGGGAGCCTACGAGCAGTACTTC. This chain links TRBV11-2 with TRBJ2-7; D tentatively reads TRBD1 or TRBD2 (5 bases each). The V and J ends lost 3 bases and 2 bases respectively, with 11 bases between them. Germline CDR1 reads SGHAT; CDR2 reads FQNNGV. The CDR3 consists of 14 residues.